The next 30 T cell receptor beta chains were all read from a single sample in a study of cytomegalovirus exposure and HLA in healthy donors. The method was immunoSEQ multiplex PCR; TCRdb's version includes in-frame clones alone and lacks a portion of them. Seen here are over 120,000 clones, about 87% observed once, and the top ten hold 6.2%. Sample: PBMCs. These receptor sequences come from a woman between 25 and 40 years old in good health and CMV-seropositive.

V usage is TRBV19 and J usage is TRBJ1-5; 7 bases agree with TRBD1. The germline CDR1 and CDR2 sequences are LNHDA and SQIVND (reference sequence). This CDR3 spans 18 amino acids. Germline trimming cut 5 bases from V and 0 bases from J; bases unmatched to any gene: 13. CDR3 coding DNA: TGTGCCAGTAGTTCTCCACCCGGAGGGACAGTTAGCAATCAGCCCCAGCATTTT. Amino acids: CASSSPPGGTVSNQPQHF.

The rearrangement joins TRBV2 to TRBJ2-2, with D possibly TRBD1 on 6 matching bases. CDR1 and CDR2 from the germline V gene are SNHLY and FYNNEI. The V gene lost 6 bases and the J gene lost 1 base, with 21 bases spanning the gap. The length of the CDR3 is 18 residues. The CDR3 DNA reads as TGTGCCAGCAGGTACTACCGACAACAGGGAAAGAACACCGGGGAGCTGTTTTTT. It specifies CASRYYRQQGKNTGELFF. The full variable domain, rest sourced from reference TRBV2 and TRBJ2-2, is EPEVTQTPSHQVTQMGQEVILRCVPISNHLYFYWYRQILGQKVEFLVSFYNNEISEKSEIFDDQFSVERPDGSNFTLKIRSTKLEDSAMYFCASRYYRQQGKNTGELFFGEGSRLTVL.

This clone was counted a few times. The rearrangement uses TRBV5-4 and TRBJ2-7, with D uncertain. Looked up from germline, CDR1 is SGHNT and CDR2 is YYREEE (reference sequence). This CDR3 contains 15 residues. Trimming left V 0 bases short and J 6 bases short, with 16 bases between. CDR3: CASSLARSGSCEQYF. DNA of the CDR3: TGTGCCAGCAGCTTGGCTAGGAGTGGATCTTGCGAGCAGTACTTC. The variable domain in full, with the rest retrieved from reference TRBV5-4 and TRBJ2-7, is ETGVTQSPTHLIKTRGQQVTLRCSSQSGHNTVSWYQQALGQGPQFIFQYYREEENGRGNFPPRFSGLQFPNYSSELNVNALELDDSALYLCASSLARSGSCEQYFGPGTRLTVT.

The CDR3 sequence is CASSFGYRGRSSYNSPLHF. Written as DNA, the CDR3 is TGTGCCAGCAGCTTTGGGTACAGGGGGCGGAGCTCCTATAATTCACCCCTCCACTTT. V and J are TRBV7-2 and TRBJ1-6; 9 nucleotides agree with TRBD1. This CDR3 has 19 residues. J was trimmed by 0 bases and V by 3 bases; bases with no gene match: 9. Germline V gene sequence: CDR1 SGHTA, CDR2 FQGNSA.

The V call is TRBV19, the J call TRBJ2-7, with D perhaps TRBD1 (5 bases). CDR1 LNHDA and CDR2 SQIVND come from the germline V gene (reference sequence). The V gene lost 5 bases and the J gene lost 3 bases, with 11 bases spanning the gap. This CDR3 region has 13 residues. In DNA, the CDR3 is TGTGCCAGTAGTTCGCAGGGTGGCTACGAGCAGTACTTC. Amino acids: CASSSQGGYEQYF.

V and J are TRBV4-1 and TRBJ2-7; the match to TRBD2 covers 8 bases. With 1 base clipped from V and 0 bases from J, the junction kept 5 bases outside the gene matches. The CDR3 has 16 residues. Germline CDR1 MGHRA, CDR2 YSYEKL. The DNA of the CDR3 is TGCGCCAGCAGCCAAGCTCAGCGGGGGTCCTCCTACGAGCAGTACTTC. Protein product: CASSQAQRGSSYEQYF.

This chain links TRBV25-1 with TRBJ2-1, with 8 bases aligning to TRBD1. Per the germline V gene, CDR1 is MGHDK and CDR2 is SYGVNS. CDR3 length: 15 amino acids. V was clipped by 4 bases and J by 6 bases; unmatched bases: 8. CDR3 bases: TGTGCCAGCAGTGCCAAGACAGGGGTTCGCAATGAGCAGTTCTTC. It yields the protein CASSAKTGVRNEQFF.

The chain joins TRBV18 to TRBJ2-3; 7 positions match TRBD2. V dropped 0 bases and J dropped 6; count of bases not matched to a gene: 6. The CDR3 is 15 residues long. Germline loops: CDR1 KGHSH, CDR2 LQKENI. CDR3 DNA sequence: TGTGCCAGCTCACCACCGATCGGGGGGTCGGATACGCAGTATTTT. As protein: CASSPPIGGSDTQYF.

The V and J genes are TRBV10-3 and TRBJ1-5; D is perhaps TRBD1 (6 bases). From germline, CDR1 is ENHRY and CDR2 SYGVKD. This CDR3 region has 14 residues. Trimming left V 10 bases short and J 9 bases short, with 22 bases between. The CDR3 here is CATQPAGGQGPQHF. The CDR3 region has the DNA TGTGCCACCCAACCCGCGGGGGGCCAGGGGCCCCAGCATTTT.

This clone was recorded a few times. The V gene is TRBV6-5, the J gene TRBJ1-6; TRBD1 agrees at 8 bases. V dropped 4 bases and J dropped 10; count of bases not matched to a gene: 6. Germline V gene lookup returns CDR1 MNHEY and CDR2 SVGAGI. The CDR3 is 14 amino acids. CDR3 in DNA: TGTGCCAGCAGTTCGACAGGGGCGAGGTCACCCCTCCACTTT. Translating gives CASSSTGARSPLHF.

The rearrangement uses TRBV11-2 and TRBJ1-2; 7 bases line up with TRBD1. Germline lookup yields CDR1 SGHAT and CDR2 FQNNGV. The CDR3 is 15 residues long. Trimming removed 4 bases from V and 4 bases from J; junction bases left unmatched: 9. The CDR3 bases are TGTGCCAGCAGCTATAGACAGGGTAGCGCCTATGGCTACACCTTC. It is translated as CASSYRQGSAYGYTF.

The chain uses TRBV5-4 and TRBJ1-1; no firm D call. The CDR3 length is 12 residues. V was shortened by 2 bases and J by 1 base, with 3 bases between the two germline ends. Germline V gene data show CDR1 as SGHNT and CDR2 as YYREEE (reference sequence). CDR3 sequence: CASSFGNTEAFF. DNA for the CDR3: TGTGCCAGCAGCTTCGGGAACACTGAAGCTTTCTTT.

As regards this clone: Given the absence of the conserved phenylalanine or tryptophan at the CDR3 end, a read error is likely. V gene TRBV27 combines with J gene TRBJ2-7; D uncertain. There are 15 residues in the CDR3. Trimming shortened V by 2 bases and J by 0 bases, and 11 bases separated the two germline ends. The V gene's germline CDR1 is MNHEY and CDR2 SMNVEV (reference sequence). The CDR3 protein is CASSLDGFSSYEQYL. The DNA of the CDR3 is TGTGCCAGCAGTTTAGACGGCTTTAGCTCCTACGAGCAGTACCTC.

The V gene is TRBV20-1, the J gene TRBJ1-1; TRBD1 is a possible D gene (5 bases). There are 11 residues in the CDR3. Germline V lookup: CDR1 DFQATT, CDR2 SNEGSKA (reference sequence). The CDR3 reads CRPWGGNEAFF. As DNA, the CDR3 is TGCAGGCCATGGGGCGGGAATGAAGCTTTCTTT.

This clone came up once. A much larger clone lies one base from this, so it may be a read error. This CDR3 reads CASKNSGWNEKLFF. The CDR3 nucleotides read TGTGCCAGCAAAAACTCGGGGTGGAATGAAAAACTGTTTTTT. The chain has TRBV6-5 and TRBJ1-4, with D uncertain. Between the trimmed V and J ends, which lost 7 bases and 5 bases, there was a span of 14 bases. The CDR3 contains 14 residues. Germline V gives CDR1 MNHEY, CDR2 SVGAGI.

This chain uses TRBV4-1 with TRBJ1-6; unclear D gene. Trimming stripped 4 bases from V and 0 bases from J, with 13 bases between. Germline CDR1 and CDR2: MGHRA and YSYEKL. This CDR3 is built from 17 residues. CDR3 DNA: TGCGCCAGCAGCCTAGCGGCAGCGAACTCCTATAATTCACCCCTCCACTTT. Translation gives CASSLAAANSYNSPLHF.

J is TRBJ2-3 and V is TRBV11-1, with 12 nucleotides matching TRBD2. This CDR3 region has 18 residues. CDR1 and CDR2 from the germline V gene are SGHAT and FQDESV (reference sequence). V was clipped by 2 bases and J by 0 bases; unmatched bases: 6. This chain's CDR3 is CASSLLASGGVSTDTQYF. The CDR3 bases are TGTGCCAGCAGCTTACTGGCTAGCGGGGGGGTTAGCACAGATACGCAGTATTTT.

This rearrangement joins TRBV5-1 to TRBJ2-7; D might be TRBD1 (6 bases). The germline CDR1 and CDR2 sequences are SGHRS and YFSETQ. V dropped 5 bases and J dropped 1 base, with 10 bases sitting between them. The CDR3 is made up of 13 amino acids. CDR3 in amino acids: CASRVDRSYEQYF. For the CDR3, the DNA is TGCGCCAGCAGGGTTGACAGGTCCTACGAGCAGTACTTC.

The DNA for the CDR3 is TGTGCCAGCAGAATTATCACAGGCGAGACCCAGTACTTC. It translates to CASRIITGETQYF. The chain links TRBV7-9 to TRBJ2-5; maybe TRBD1 (5 bases). The CDR3 has 13 amino acids. Germline CDR1 SEHNR, CDR2 FQNEAQ (reference sequence). The ends were cut back, 6 bases at V and 5 bases at J, with 13 bases in the middle.

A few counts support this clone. CDR3 sequence: CASRSGTSPLHF. CDR3 nucleotides: TGTGCCAGCCGCAGTGGTACTTCACCCCTCCACTTT. V and J are TRBV6-5 and TRBJ1-6; D not certain. V lost 8 bases, J lost 9 bases, and 11 bases lay in between. The germline V gene encodes CDR1 MNHEY and CDR2 SVGAGI. The CDR3 extends over 12 amino acids.

CDR3 in DNA: TGTGCCAGCTGGGCCTACTCTGGAAACACCATATATTTT. It codes for CASWAYSGNTIYF. This sequence joins TRBV6-6 and TRBJ1-3, with unresolved D. This CDR3 has 13 residues. Between the trimmed V and J ends, which lost 8 bases and 0 bases, there was a span of 8 bases. Germline V gene sequence: CDR1 MNHNY, CDR2 SVGAGI (reference sequence).

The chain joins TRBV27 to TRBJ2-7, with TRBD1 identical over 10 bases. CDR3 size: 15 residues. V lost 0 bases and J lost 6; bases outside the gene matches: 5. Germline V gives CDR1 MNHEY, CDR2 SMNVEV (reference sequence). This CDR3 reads CASSLSGTGVFEQYF. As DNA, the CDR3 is TGTGCCAGCAGTTTATCCGGGACAGGGGTATTCGAGCAGTACTTC.

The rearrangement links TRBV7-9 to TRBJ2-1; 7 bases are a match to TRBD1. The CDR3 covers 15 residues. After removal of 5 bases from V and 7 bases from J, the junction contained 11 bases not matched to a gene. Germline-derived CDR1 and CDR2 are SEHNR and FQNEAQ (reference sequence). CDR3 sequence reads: CASSPAYRGRNEQFF. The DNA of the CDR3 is TGTGCCAGCAGCCCCGCCTACAGGGGCCGGAATGAGCAGTTCTTC.

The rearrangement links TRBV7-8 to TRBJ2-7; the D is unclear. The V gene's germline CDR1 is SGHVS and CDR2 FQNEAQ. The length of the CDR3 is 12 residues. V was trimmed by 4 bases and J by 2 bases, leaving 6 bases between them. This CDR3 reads CASSSGPYEQYF. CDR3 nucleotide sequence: TGTGCCAGCAGCTCAGGCCCCTACGAGCAGTACTTC.

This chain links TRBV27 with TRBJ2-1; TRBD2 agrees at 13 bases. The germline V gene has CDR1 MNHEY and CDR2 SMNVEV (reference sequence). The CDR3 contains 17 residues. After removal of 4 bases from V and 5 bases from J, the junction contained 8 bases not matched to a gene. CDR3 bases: TGTGCCAGCAGTTCGCCCTCCGGGACTAGCGGGAACAATGAGCAGTTCTTC. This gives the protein CASSSPSGTSGNNEQFF.

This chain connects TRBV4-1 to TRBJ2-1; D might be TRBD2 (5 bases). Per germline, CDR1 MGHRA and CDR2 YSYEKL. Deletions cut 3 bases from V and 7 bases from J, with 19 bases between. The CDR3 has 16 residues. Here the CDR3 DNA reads TGCGCCAGCAGCCAGGAAACTAGGCCCCTTAGGAATGAGCAGTTCTTC. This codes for CASSQETRPLRNEQFF.

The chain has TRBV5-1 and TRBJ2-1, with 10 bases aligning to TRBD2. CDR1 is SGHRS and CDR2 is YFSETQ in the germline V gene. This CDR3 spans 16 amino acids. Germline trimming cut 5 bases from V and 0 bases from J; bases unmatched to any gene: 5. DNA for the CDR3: TGCGCCAGCAGTAGGACTAGCGGATACTCCTACAATGAGCAGTTCTTC. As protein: CASSRTSGYSYNEQFF.

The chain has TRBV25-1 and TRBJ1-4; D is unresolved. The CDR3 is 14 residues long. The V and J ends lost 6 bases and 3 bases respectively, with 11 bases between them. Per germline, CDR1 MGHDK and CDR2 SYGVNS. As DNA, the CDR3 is TGTGCCAGCAGGGAGGGTAGCCCTAATGAAAAACTGTTTTTT. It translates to CASREGSPNEKLFF.

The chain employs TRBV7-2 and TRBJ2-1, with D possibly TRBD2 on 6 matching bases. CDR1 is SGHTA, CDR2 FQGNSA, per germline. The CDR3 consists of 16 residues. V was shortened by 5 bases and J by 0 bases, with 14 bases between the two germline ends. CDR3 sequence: CASSDGGISSYNEQFF. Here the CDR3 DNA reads TGTGCCAGCAGCGACGGGGGAATTAGCTCCTACAATGAGCAGTTCTTC.

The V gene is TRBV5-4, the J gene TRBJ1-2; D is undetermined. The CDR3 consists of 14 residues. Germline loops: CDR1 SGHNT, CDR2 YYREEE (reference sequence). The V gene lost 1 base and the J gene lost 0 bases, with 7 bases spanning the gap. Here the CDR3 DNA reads TGTGCCAGCAGCTTGATTTCAGCTAACTATGGCTACACCTTC. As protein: CASSLISANYGYTF. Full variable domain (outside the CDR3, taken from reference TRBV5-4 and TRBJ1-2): ETGVTQSPTHLIKTRGQQVTLRCSSQSGHNTVSWYQQALGQGPQFIFQYYREEENGRGNFPPRFSGLQFPNYSSELNVNALELDDSALYLCASSLISANYGYTFGSGTRLTVV.